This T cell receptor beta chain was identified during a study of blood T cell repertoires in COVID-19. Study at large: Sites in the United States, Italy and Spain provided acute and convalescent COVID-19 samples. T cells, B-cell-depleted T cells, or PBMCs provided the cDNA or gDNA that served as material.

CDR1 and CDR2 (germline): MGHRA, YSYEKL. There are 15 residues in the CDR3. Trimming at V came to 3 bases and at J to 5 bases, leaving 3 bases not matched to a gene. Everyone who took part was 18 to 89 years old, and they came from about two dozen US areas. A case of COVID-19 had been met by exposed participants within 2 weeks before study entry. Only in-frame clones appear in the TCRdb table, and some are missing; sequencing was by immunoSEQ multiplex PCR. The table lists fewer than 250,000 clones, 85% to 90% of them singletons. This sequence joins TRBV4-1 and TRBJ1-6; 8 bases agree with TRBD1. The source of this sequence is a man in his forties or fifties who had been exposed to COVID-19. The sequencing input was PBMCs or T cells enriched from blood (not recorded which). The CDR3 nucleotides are TGCGCCAGCAGCCACGTGGACAGGGATAATTCACCCCTCCACTTT. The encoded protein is CASSHVDRDNSPLHF.